The 26 T cell receptor beta chains listed next were all sequenced from one sample in a study of read filtering for tumor transcriptome and immune sequencing. From 400 to 450 ng of RNA, a library with molecular barcoded alpha/delta and beta/gamma adaptors was made. TCRdb reanalysed the reads using MiXCR and keeps one entry per CDR3 protein. Seen here are about 60,000 distinct CDR3 sequences, about 14% observed once, and the top ten hold around 43%. Source material: a population of CD138-negative cells sorted from bone marrow. All receptors derive from a donor at least 40 years old with multiple myeloma.

Points on this clonotype: Given the absence of the conserved phenylalanine or tryptophan at the CDR3 end, a read error is likely. The chain couples TRBV7-9 to TRBJ2-1; no reliable D call. Germline V gene sequence: CDR1 SEHNR, CDR2 FQNEAQ (reference sequence). The V end was cut by 4 bases, the J end by 6 bases, with 13 bases between. The CDR3 has 14 residues. CDR3 DNA sequence: TGTGCCAGCAGCTCATCAGGAGAACCCAATGAGCAGTTCTCT. It is translated as CASSSSGEPNEQFS.

The rearrangement uses TRBV29-1 and TRBJ2-5; D gene unclear. V was trimmed by 6 bases and J by 5 bases, leaving 10 bases between them. Germline V CDR1 and CDR2: SQVTM, ANQGSEA. The CDR3 length is 11 residues. CDR3 sequence reads: CSVRLGETQYF. The DNA of the CDR3 is TGCAGCGTCCGCTTGGGGGAGACCCAGTACTTC.

V gene TRBV10-3 combines with J gene TRBJ2-7; TRBD1 might be the D (6 bases). CDR3 length: 14 amino acids. Germline V gives CDR1 ENHRY, CDR2 SYGVKD. V lost 10 bases and J lost 1, with 17 bases in between. The CDR3 nucleotides are TGTGCCACCATCCCTAACAGGGATTCCTACGAGCAGTACTTC. Protein product: CATIPNRDSYEQYF.

On this clonotype: A read error may account for a junction end that differs from germline. This chain connects TRBV20-1 to TRBJ2-1, with 8 bases lining up with TRBD2. Germline-derived CDR1 and CDR2 are DFQATT and SNEGSKA (reference sequence). This CDR3 region has 15 residues. CDR3 in amino acids: CSAITGTSLYKEQFF. In nucleotides, the CDR3 is TGCAGTGCTATCACCGGGACTAGTCTCTACAAGGAGCAGTTCTTC.

This clonotype has ten or more counts. V is TRBV29-1 and J is TRBJ1-1, with D possibly being TRBD1 (5 bases). V gave up 0 bases and J gave up 5 bases, with 19 bases separating them. CDR1 SQVTM and CDR2 ANQGSEA come from the germline V gene. The CDR3 has 16 amino acids. CDR3 region: CSVEDPWGSRETEAFF. The CDR3 DNA sequence: TGCAGCGTTGAAGATCCTTGGGGCAGTCGGGAGACTGAAGCTTTCTTT.

Many counts were recorded for this clonotype. This chain links TRBV29-1 with TRBJ2-1, with 15 bases aligning to TRBD2. Per the germline V gene, CDR1 is SQVTM and CDR2 is ANQGSEA. V lost 0 bases and J lost 1; bases outside the gene matches: 4. The CDR3 runs to 18 residues. DNA of the CDR3: TGCAGCGTTGAAGATCTTGGGACTAGCGGGAGGTCCTACAATGAGCAGTTCTTC. Protein: CSVEDLGTSGRSYNEQFF.

This clonotype was found many times. The V call is TRBV7-2, the J call TRBJ2-1; tentative D call: TRBD2 (6 bases). From germline, CDR1 is SGHTA and CDR2 FQGNSA. Deletions cut 1 base from V and 6 bases from J, with 19 bases between. There are 17 residues in the CDR3. This CDR3 is CASSLGGVRENINEQFF. The CDR3 nucleotides are TGTGCCAGCAGCTTAGGGGGAGTGCGGGAAAACATCAATGAGCAGTTCTTC.

Comments on this clonotype: This sequence may be a read error, since a much larger clone differs from it by one base. This sequence joins TRBV10-3 and TRBJ2-1, with no clear D. The germline CDR1 and CDR2 sequences are ENHRY and SYGVKD. Trimming took 2 bases from V and 8 from J, leaving 13 bases between them. This CDR3 is 14 amino acids long. In DNA, the CDR3 is TGTGCCATCAGTGAGGCCCAGGCTGGTTATGAGCAGTTCTTC. Its translation: CAISEAQAGYEQFF.

This clonotype was detected many times. The chain employs TRBV7-9 and TRBJ2-3; D is unclear. V was trimmed by 5 bases and J by 2 bases, leaving 8 bases between them. Germline V CDR1 and CDR2: SEHNR, FQNEAQ (reference sequence). The CDR3 length is 13 residues. The CDR3 spells CASSTTPTDTQYF. The CDR3 bases are TGTGCCAGCAGCACGACCCCCACAGATACGCAGTATTTT. Combining the CDR3 with reference TRBV7-9 and TRBJ2-3 gives the whole variable domain DTGVSQNPRHKITKRGQNVTFRCDPISEHNRLYWYRQTLGQGPEFLTYFQNEAQLEKSRLLSDRFSAERPKGSFSTLEIQRTEQGDSAMYLCASSTTPTDTQYFGPGTRLTVL.

A word on this clonotype: Because the CDR3 is missing its conserved closing phenylalanine or tryptophan, this is likely a read error. The chain combines TRBV14 with TRBJ2-5; a weak D match, TRBD1 (5 bases). CDR1 is SGHDN and CDR2 is FVKESK in the germline V gene. CDR3 length: 15 residues. Trimming stripped 1 base from V and 5 bases from J, with 14 bases between. The DNA of the CDR3 is TGTGCCAGCAGCCAAGGCTTGCGGACACAGGAGACCCAGTACTAC. It is translated as CASSQGLRTQETQYY.

The sample holds many counts of this clonotype. The chain links TRBV20-1 to TRBJ2-6; the match to TRBD1 covers 9 bases. Per the germline V gene, CDR1 is DFQATT and CDR2 is SNEGSKA (reference sequence). J gave up 2 bases and V 6 bases, and 8 bases lay outside the gene matches. The CDR3 loop spans 16 amino acids. CDR3: CSAHRGQGTGANVLTF. In DNA form, the CDR3 reads TGCAGTGCCCACCGGGGACAGGGTACTGGGGCCAACGTCCTGACTTTC.

This clonotype was counted at least ten times. The rearrangement uses TRBV29-1 and TRBJ2-3, with D possibly matching TRBD2 (6 bases). The CDR3 sequence is 14 residues long. From germline, CDR1 is SQVTM and CDR2 ANQGSEA. The germline V and J ends were trimmed by 5 bases and 3 bases, with 15 bases remaining between them. CDR3: CSVLREWRTDTQYF. In DNA form, the CDR3 reads TGCAGCGTTTTACGGGAGTGGAGGACAGATACGCAGTATTTT.

In its sample, this clonotype was seen a few times. This could be a read error, since a much larger clone is one nucleotide away. This likely comes from a read error, as the CDR3 has no conserved phenylalanine or tryptophan at its end. The chain carries TRBV3-1 and TRBJ2-1; a weak D match, TRBD1 (5 bases). Trimming took off 6 bases at V and 7 bases at J, with 19 bases between the two ends. CDR1 and CDR2 (germline): LGHDT, YNNKEL (reference sequence). The CDR3 is 15 amino acids. The CDR3 reads CASSPQGALANEQFI. In DNA form, the CDR3 reads TGTGCCAGCAGTCCTCAAGGGGCGTTGGCGAATGAGCAGTTCATC.

In its sample, this clonotype was seen many times. The chain couples TRBV2 to TRBJ1-5; D is undetermined. CDR3 length: 15 amino acids. Germline V gene lookup returns CDR1 SNHLY and CDR2 FYNNEI. V was pared by 3 bases and J by 1 base, with 10 bases between. CDR3 bases: TGTGCCAGCAGTGAGGATCTGGCAAGCAATCAGCCCCAGCATTTT. Amino acid sequence: CASSEDLASNQPQHF.

This clonotype was observed many times. The genes are TRBV19 and TRBJ1-4; D not certain. V lost 3 bases to trimming and J lost 8 bases, with 13 bases between them. The CDR3 sequence is 14 residues long. The germline V gene has CDR1 LNHDA and CDR2 SQIVND (reference sequence). The CDR3 sequence is CASSMRREGEKLFF. The CDR3 DNA reads TGTGCCAGTAGTATGCGAAGGGAGGGCGAAAAACTGTTTTTT.

This clonotype appeared many times. The rearrangement uses TRBV7-9 and TRBJ2-2; D might be TRBD2 (6 bases). Deletions cut 7 bases from V and 6 bases from J, with 15 bases between. Germline CDR1 SEHNR, CDR2 FQNEAQ (reference sequence). The CDR3 spans 14 residues. The CDR3 nucleotides read TGTGCCAGCATCTCAGGAGGGGAAGCCGGGGAGCTGTTTTTT. Its protein product is CASISGGEAGELFF.

This clonotype was seen more than once but under ten times. Given a much more abundant clone one base away, this may be a read error. This chain uses TRBV15 with TRBJ2-1, with 9 nucleotides matching TRBD1. V lost 0 bases and J lost 8; bases outside the gene matches: 5. The germline V gene encodes CDR1 LNHNV and CDR2 YYDKDF (reference sequence). The CDR3 contains 15 residues. CDR3 region: CATSRERQGEYEQFF. CDR3 in DNA: TGTGCCACCAGCAGAGAGAGACAGGGGGAGTATGAGCAGTTCTTC.

Many counts were recorded for this clonotype. V and J are TRBV12-3 or TRBV12-4 and TRBJ2-7; D is unclear. CDR3 size: 14 residues. Trimming took 6 bases from V and 2 from J, leaving 14 bases between them. The CDR3 nucleotides read TGTGCCAGCAGCCCCGACACAGTACCCTACGAGCAGTACTTC. Amino acids: CASSPDTVPYEQYF.

This chain connects TRBV5-6 to TRBJ1-1; D is ambiguous. The CDR3 totals 13 residues. Per the germline V gene, CDR1 is SGHDT and CDR2 is YYEEEE. The V end lost 0 bases, the J end lost 3 bases, and 6 bases lay between the germline ends. CDR3: CASSLEAYTEAFF. CDR3 coding DNA: TGTGCCAGCAGCTTGGAGGCTTACACTGAAGCTTTCTTT.

The table lists this clonotype with many counts. The chain recombines TRBV29-1 with TRBJ1-5; 10 nucleotides agree with TRBD1. Germline V gene lookup returns CDR1 SQVTM and CDR2 ANQGSEA. Trimming took 4 bases from V and 6 from J; bases not matched to a gene: 9. The CDR3 totals 15 residues. The CDR3 sequence: CSVVVTGGGTQPQHF. The CDR3 nucleotides are TGCAGCGTTGTAGTGACAGGGGGCGGGACTCAGCCCCAGCATTTT.

In regard to this clonotype: Given the absence of the conserved phenylalanine or tryptophan at the CDR3 end, a read error is likely. The chain uses TRBV7-9 and TRBJ1-1, with unresolved D. This CDR3 region has 13 residues. Trimming removed 5 bases from V and 4 bases from J, with 11 bases in between. Germline V CDR1 and CDR2: SEHNR, FQNEAQ (reference sequence). CDR3 coding DNA: TGTGCCAGCAGCGCCGACGGACCCACTGAAGCTTTCTAT. Its translation: CASSADGPTEAFY.

This clonotype is labeled as medium-sized. V and J are TRBV7-9 and TRBJ1-6; D may be TRBD1 (5 bases). The CDR3 has 15 amino acids. V was cut by 0 bases and J by 8 bases, with 11 bases left in between. The germline gives CDR1 SEHNR, CDR2 FQNEAQ (reference sequence). CDR3 in amino acids: CASSLATGRDSPLHF. In DNA form, the CDR3 reads TGTGCCAGCAGCTTAGCAACAGGTCGGGATTCACCCCTCCACTTT. The complete variable domain, with remaining parts taken from reference TRBV7-9 and TRBJ1-6, reads DTGVSQNPRHKITKRGQNVTFRCDPISEHNRLYWYRQTLGQGPEFLTYFQNEAQLEKSRLLSDRFSAERPKGSFSTLEIQRTEQGDSAMYLCASSLATGRDSPLHFGNGTRLTVT.

This clonotype has at least ten counts. J is TRBJ2-1 and V is TRBV20-1; TRBD2 is a possible D gene (6 bases). The V end was cut by 6 bases, the J end by 2 bases, with 14 bases between. The CDR3 consists of 14 residues. Germline V gene data show CDR1 as DFQATT and CDR2 as SNEGSKA (reference sequence). DNA for the CDR3: TGCAGTGCCACCCCAGCGGGCACCTACAATGAGCAGTTCTTC. It is translated as CSATPAGTYNEQFF.

This clonotype was seen many times. This chain's CDR3 is CSVDRDGYNEQFF. The DNA for the CDR3 is TGCAGCGTCGACCGGGACGGTTACAATGAGCAGTTCTTC. The rearrangement links TRBV29-1 to TRBJ2-1; perhaps D is TRBD1 or TRBD2 (5 bases each). Germline-derived CDR1 and CDR2 are SQVTM and ANQGSEA. This CDR3 is 13 amino acids long. The V end lost 6 bases, the J end lost 4 bases, and 13 bases lay between the germline ends.

The rearrangement joins TRBV11-3 to TRBJ1-1; the match to TRBD1 covers 11 bases. After removal of 3 bases from V and 4 bases from J, the junction contained 4 bases not matched to a gene. The CDR3 totals 15 residues. CDR1 SGHNT and CDR2 YENEEA come from the germline V gene. The CDR3 protein is CASSFAGTGGTEAFF. Here the CDR3 DNA reads TGTGCCAGCAGCTTTGCCGGGACAGGGGGCACTGAAGCTTTCTTT.

Points on this clonotype: With a much larger clone just one base away, this may be a read error. The chain recombines TRBV4-2 with TRBJ2-1; maybe TRBD2 (5 bases). V was shortened by 6 bases and J by 9 bases, with 21 bases between the two germline ends. The V gene's germline CDR1 is LGHNA and CDR2 YNFKEQ. The CDR3 consists of 15 residues. The DNA for the CDR3 is TGTGCCAGCAGGCCAGGACGGAGTACTAGGCCTGAGCAGTTCTTC. Amino acids: CASRPGRSTRPEQFF.